This T cell receptor (beta chain) was sequenced for a study of cytomegalovirus exposure and HLA in healthy donors. Notes on this clone: The target antigen is unknown.

13 Jbeta primers and 60 Vbeta primers were used for the PCR. Clones were read by immunoSEQ multiplex PCR, and TCRdb kept only the in-frame ones, dropping some. This table holds about 140,000 clones, approximately 82% found once. V gave up 5 bases and J gave up 1 base; unmatched junction bases: 4. The CDR3 is 15 amino acids. The germline V gene encodes CDR1 LNHNV and CDR2 YYDKDF (reference sequence). General study points: The classifier reportedly diagnosed cytomegalovirus status with high specificity and sensitivity. Association of a missense DCLRE1C variant with TCR beta V- and J-gene trimming was reported in a later analysis. There were a few CMV-associated chains whose specificity for CMV antigens was confirmed in vitro.

This receptor was taken from a man between 40 and 49 years old in good health and CMV-seronegative. Sequencing input: PBMCs. The chain recombines TRBV15 with TRBJ2-3; 9 bases align to TRBD2. DNA for the CDR3: TGTGCCACCAGCGGGAGGACTAGCGGCACAGATACGCAGTATTTT. Translated, it gives CATSGRTSGTDTQYF.